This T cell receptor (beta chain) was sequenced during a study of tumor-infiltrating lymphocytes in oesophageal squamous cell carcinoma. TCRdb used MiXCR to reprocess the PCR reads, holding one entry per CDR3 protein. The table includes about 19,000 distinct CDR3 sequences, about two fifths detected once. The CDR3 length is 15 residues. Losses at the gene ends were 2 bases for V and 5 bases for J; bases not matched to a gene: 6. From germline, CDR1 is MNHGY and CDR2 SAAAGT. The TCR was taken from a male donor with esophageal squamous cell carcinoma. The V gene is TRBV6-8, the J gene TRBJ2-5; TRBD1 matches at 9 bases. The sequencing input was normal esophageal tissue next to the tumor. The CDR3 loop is CASSYHTGGGETQYF. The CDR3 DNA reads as TGTGCCAGCAGTTACCACACAGGGGGCGGTGAGACCCAGTACTTC.